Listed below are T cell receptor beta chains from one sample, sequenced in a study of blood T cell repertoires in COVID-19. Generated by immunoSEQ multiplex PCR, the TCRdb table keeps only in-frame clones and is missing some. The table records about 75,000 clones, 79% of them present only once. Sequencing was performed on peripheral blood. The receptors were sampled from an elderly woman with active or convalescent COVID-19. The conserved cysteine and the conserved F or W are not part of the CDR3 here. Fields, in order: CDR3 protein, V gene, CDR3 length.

ASSRAPNATNEKLF	TRBV14	14
ASSSPVTRSYNEQF	TRBV7-6	14
ASSQLGASSGRVF	TRBV4-3	13
AWSPFRDRGRYEQF	TRBV30	14
ASSTRQGRTAF	TRBV6-5	11
ASSLVFGGSTLAKNIQY	TRBV7-8	17
ASSSPIPGQGLAGNTIY	TRBV7-2	17
ASSLAPGLNYGYT	TRBV5-1	13
ASSIDLGGYQPQH	TRBV19	13
ASTLHRAIYGYT	TRBV4-1	12
AWSPRLARARSHKF	TRBV30	14
ASSLATGVGQPQH	TRBV7-2	13
ASRLTLEGEKLF	TRBV6-6	12
ASSQGVLSYGYT	TRBV14	12